This TCR beta chain was observed in a study of cytomegalovirus exposure and HLA in healthy donors. Study-level results: It was reported that TCR beta sequences correctly inferred the HLA-A and HLA-B alleles for most subjects.

The PCR used 60 Vbeta and 13 Jbeta primers. Only in-frame clones appear in the TCRdb table, and some are missing; sequencing was by immunoSEQ multiplex PCR. The sample totals about 41,000 clones. The CDR3 has 14 amino acids. V was pared by 0 bases and J by 6 bases, with 11 bases between. Per the germline V gene, CDR1 is MNHNS and CDR2 is SASEGT. A remark on this clone: Its target is unknown.

Sample: PBMCs. The sequence was obtained from a young man in good health and CMV-seronegative. The rearrangement uses TRBV6-1 and TRBJ1-1, with D maybe TRBD1 (6 bases). This chain's CDR3 is CASSEAWSGAEAFF. As DNA, the CDR3 is TGTGCCAGCAGTGAAGCATGGTCAGGGGCTGAAGCTTTCTTT.